The subject of this entry is one T cell receptor beta chain. The antigen it binds to is not known. No clone much larger than this one lies a single base away; base qualities are absent. V drops 5 bases and J drops 4 bases, leaving 11 bases in between. The CDR1 and CDR2 encoded by the germline V gene are SGHVS and FNYEAQ. The CDR3 goes from the cysteine to the phenylalanine over 13 residues. Only the CDR3 DNA is retained, 39 bases long and in frame from the first base. Ficoll-Paque density gradient centrifugation was used to isolate PBMCs. The listed sequencing device is Illumina NovaSeq 6000. TCRalpha and TCRbeta cDNA libraries were built by 5'RACE with constant-segment primers, adding sample barcodes and unique molecular identifiers. Trizol reagent was used to extract RNA from every sample. Library amplification was performed in two PCR steps, and a second sample barcode and Illumina TruSeq adapters were introduced in the second step. Sequencing of the libraries was done on an Illumina NovaSeq, producing 2 x 150 bp paired-end reads. Per the authors' processing: Reads were demultiplexed and collapsed into UMI-guided consensus sequences with migec v1.2.7. Using mixcr v2.1.11, UMI consensuses were aligned to TRA and TRB V and J templates and then assembled into clonotypes. Expanded or contracted clonotypes were those called significant by both edgeR and NoisET, with noise models trained on biological replicates. For edgeR calls, the cutoffs were a false discovery rate-adjusted p below 0.01 and a log2 fold-change threshold of 1. As an exploratory analysis of dynamics, max-normalized trajectories of the 1000 most abundant clonotypes were examined by PCA with hierarchical clustering. The CD4 or CD8 phenotype of responding clones was assigned using the separately sequenced CD4+ and CD8+ repertoires. The raw public data were reprocessed by TCRdb itself: fastp quality trimming at Q25, MiXCR clonotype calling, in-frame beta chains only. One record per CDR3 amino acid sequence lists the most common genes and DNA. Clone size and V and J calls follow TCRdb, not the original study. The sample table shows some 200,000 distinct CDR3 sequences, and roughly a fifth are seen once. The ten top clones hold under 30% of the sample.

This specimen comes from a study of T-cell memory formation after mild COVID-19 (dated by TCRdb to the early 2020s). Concerning the study at large: TCR sequence clusters from the two donors were found to be largely donor specific. Longitudinal TCRalpha and TCRbeta repertoire sequencing tracked T-cell clones expanding and contracting after mild COVID-19 in two donors. The cohort comprised two young, previously healthy adult volunteers, one female and one male. Beyond this particular receptor, the publication reports: SARS-CoV-2 specificity was not confirmed for the second-wave clones peaking on day 37. Balanced CD4/CD8 phenotypes were observed for clones contracting from day 15 to 85, whereas a bias towards CD4+ was observed for a second wave of clones expanding from day 15 to 37. Only a couple of mild cases were covered by the study, and larger cohorts that include severe cases with pre-infection samples were considered necessary. Some responding clones were detected in pre-infection memory, which suggested that pre-existing cross-reactive memory T cells had joined the SARS-CoV-2 response. Contracting CD4+ clones were found mainly in CM and EM memory subsets, while CD8+ clones were enriched in EMRA.

The sample comprised PBMCs or a T cell subset sorted from them (not recorded which). This TCR came from an adult woman who had mild COVID-19 (a few samples of this study predate the infection). The sample titles of this study are shuffled in the database, so cell type and time point are left out; the donor was told from shared clones. Rearrangement joined TRBV7-6 to TRBJ1-1, with the D gene not clear enough to name. Here the CDR3 is given as CASSLDPTTEAFF. The bases read TGTGCCAGCAGCCTCGACCCTACCACTGAAGCTTTCTTT.